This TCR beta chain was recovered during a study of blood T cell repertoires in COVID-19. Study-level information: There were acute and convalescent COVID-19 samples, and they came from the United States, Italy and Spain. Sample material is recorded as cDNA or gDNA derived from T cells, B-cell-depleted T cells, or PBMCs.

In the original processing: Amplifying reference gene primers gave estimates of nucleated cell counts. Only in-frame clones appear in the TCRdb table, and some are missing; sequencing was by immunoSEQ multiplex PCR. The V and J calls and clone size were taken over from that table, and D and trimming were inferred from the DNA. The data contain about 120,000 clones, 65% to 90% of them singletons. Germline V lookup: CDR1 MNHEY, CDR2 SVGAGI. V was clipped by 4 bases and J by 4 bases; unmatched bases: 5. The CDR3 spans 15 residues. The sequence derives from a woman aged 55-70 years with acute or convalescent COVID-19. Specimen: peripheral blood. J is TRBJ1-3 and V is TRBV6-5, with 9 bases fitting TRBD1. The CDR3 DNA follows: TGTGCCAGCAGTTCCTGGACAGGGGTGGGAAACACCATATATTTT. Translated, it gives CASSSWTGVGNTIYF.